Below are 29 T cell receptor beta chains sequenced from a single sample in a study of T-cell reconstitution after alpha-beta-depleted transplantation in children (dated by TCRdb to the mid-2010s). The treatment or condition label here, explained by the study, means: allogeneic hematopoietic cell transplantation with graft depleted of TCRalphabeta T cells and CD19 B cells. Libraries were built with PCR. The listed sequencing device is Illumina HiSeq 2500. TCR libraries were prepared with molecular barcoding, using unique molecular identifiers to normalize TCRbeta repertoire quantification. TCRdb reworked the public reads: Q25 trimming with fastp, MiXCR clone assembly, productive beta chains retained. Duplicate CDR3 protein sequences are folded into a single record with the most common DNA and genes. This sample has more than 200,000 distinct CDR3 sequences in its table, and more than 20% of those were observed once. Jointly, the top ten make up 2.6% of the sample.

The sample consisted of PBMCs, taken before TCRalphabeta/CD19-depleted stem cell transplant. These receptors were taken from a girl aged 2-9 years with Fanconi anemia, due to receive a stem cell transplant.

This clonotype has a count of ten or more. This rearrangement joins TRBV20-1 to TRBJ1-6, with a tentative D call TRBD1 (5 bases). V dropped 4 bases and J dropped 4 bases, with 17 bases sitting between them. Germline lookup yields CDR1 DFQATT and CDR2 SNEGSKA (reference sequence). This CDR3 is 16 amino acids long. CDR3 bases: TGCAGTGCTACCGAGGATCCGGGACGGTATAATTCACCCCTCCACTTT. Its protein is CSATEDPGRYNSPLHF.

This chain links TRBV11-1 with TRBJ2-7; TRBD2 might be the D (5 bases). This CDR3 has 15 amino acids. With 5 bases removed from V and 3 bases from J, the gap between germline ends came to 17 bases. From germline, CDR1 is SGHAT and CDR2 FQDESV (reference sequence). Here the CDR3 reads CASSPSGGLYYEQYF. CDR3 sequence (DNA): TGTGCCAGCAGCCCATCCGGAGGCCTGTACTACGAGCAGTACTTC. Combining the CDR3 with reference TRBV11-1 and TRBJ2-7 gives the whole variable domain EAEVAQSPRYKITEKSQAVAFWCDPISGHATLYWYRQILGQGPELLVQFQDESVVDDSQLPKDRFSAERLKGVDSTLKIQPAELGDSAMYLCASSPSGGLYYEQYFGPGTRLTVT.

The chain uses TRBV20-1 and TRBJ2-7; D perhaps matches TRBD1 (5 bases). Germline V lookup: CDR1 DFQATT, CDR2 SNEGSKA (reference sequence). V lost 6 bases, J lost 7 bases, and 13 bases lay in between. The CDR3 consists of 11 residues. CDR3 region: CSATPGREQYF. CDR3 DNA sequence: TGCAGTGCCACCCCAGGGCGGGAGCAGTACTTC.

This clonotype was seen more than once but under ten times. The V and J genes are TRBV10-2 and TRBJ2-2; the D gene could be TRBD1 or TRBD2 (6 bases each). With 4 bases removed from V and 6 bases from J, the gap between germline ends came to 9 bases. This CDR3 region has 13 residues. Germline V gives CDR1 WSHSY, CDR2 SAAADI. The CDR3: CASSVRGAGELFF. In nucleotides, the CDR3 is TGCGCCAGCAGTGTAAGGGGGGCCGGGGAGCTGTTTTTT.

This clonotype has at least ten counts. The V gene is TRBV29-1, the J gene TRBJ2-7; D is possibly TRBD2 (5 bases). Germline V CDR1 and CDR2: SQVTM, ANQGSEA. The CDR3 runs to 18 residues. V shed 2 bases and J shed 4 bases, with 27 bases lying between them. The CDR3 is CSVEIGGQHGHTSYEQYF. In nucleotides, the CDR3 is TGCAGCGTTGAAATTGGCGGGCAGCATGGCCATACATCTTACGAGCAGTACTTC.

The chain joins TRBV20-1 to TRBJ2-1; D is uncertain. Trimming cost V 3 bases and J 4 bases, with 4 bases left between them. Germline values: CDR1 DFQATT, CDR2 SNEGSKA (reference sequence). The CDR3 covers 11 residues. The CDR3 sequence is CSASYYNEQFF. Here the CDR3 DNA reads TGCAGTGCTAGTTATTACAATGAGCAGTTCTTC.

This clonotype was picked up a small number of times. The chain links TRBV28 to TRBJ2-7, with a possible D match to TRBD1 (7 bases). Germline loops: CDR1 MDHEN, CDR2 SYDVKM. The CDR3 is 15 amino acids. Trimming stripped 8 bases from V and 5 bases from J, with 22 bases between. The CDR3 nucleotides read TGTGCCAGCTCCAGACAGGGACTGAGCCTAGACGAGCAGTACTTC. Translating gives CASSRQGLSLDEQYF.

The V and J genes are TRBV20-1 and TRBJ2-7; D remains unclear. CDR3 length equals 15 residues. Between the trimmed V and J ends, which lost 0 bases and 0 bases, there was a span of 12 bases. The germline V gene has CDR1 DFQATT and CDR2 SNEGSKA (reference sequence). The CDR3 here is CSARDPHQSSYEQYF. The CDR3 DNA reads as TGCAGTGCTAGAGATCCCCATCAGAGCTCCTACGAGCAGTACTTC.

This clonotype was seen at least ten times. CDR3 amino acids: CASSAGGVGYEQYF. The CDR3 DNA follows: TGTGCCAGCAGCGCCGGCGGGGTGGGATACGAGCAGTACTTC. The chain joins TRBV9 to TRBJ2-7, with a possible D match to TRBD2 (6 bases). V was cut by 3 bases and J by 4 bases, with 14 bases left in between. The CDR3 is 14 residues long. The germline V gene has CDR1 SGDLS and CDR2 YYNGEE.

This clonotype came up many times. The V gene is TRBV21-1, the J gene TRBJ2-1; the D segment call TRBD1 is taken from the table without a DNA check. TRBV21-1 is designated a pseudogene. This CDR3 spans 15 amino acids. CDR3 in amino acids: CASSKRDRANNEQFF. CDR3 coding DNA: TGTGCCAGCAGCAAACGGGACAGGGCAAACAATGAGCAGTTCTTC.

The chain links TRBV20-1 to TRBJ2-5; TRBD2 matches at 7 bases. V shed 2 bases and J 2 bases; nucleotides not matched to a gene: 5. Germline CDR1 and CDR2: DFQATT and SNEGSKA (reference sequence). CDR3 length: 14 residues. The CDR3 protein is CSARNLAEQETQYF. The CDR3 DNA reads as TGCAGTGCTAGAAACCTAGCGGAACAAGAGACCCAGTACTTC.

CDR3 sequence (DNA): TGCAGTGCTAGACGACTGCACACTGAAGCTTTCTTT. It translates to CSARRLHTEAFF. This chain connects TRBV20-1 to TRBJ1-1; no clear D. The CDR3 has 12 residues. V lost 2 bases and J 3 bases, leaving 7 bases between the germline ends. CDR1 and CDR2 from the germline V gene are DFQATT and SNEGSKA (reference sequence).

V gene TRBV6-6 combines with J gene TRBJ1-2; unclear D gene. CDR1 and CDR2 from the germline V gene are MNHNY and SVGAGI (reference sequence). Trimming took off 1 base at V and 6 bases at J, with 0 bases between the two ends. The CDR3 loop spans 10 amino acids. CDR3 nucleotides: TGTGCCAGCAGTTACTATGGCTACACCTTC. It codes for CASSYYGYTF.

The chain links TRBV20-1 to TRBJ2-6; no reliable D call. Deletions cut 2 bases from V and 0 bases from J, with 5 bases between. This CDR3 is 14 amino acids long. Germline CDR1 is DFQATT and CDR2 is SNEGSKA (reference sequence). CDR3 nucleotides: TGCAGTGCTAGATGGGTCTCTGGGGCCAACGTCCTGACTTTC. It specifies CSARWVSGANVLTF.

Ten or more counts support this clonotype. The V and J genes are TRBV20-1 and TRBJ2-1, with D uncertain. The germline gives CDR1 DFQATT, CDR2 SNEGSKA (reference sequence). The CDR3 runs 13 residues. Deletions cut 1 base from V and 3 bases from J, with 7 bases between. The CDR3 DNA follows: TGCAGTGCTAGAGTTAACAGCTACAATGAGCAGTTCTTC. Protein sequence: CSARVNSYNEQFF.

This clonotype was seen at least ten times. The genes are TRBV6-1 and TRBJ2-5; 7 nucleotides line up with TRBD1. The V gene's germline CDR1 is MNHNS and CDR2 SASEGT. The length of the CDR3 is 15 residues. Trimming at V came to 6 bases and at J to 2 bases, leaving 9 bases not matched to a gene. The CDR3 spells CASRPPGQPQETQYF. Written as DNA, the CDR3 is TGTGCCAGCAGACCACCGGGACAGCCACAAGAGACCCAGTACTTC.

The CDR3 is CASTIGRSYEQYF. In DNA, the CDR3 is TGTGCCAGCACTATAGGACGGAGCTACGAGCAGTACTTC. The chain recombines TRBV28 with TRBJ2-7; D remains unclear. The germline V and J ends were trimmed by 7 bases and 3 bases, with 13 bases remaining between them. Germline V gene sequence: CDR1 MDHEN, CDR2 SYDVKM. The CDR3 covers 13 residues.

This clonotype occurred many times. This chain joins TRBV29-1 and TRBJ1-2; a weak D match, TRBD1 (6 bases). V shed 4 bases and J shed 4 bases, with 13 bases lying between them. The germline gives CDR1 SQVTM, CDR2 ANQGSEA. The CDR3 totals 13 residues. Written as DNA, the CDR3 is TGCAGCGTTGCACAGGGCCCCAGCTATGGCTACACCTTC. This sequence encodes CSVAQGPSYGYTF.

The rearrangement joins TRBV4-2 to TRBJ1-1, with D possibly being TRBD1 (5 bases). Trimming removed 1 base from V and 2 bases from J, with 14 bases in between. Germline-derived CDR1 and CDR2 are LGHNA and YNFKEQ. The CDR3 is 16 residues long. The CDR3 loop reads CASSQVTGAINTEAFF. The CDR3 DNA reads TGTGCCAGCAGCCAAGTCACCGGGGCCATCAACACTGAAGCTTTCTTT.

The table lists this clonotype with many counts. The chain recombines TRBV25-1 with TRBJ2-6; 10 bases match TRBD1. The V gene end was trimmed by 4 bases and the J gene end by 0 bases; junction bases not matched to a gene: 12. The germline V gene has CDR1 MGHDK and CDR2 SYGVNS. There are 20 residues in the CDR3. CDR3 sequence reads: CASSVSLPGQGSSGANVLTF. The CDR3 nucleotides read TGTGCCAGCAGTGTCTCTTTACCGGGACAGGGGTCCTCTGGGGCCAACGTCCTGACTTTC.

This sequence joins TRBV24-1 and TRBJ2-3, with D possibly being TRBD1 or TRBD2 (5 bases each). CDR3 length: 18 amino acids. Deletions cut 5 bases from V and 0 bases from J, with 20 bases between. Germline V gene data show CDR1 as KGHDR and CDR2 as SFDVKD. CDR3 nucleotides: TGTGCCACCAGTGCTCCTCAGGCGCCGGGGCCCAGCACAGATACGCAGTATTTT. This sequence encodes CATSAPQAPGPSTDTQYF.

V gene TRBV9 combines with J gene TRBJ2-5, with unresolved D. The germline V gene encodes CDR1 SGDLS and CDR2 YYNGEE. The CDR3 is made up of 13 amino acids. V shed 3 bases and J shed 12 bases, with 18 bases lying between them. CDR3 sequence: CASSAPRGREKYF. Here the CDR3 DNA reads TGTGCCAGCAGCGCACCCCGCGGACGAGAAAAGTACTTC.

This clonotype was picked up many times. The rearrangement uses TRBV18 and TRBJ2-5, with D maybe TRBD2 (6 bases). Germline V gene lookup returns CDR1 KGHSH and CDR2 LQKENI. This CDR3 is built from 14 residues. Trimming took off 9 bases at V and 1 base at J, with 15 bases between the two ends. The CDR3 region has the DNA TGTGCCAGTTCCCCCGGGACTGCCCAAGAGACCCAGTACTTC. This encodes CASSPGTAQETQYF.

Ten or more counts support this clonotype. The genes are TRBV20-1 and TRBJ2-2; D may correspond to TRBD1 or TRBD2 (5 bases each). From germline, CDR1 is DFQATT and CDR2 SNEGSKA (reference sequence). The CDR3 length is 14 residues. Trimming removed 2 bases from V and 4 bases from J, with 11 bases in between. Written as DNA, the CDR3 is TGCAGTGCTAGACCAGTTGGGGGCACCGGGGAGCTGTTTTTT. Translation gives CSARPVGGTGELFF.

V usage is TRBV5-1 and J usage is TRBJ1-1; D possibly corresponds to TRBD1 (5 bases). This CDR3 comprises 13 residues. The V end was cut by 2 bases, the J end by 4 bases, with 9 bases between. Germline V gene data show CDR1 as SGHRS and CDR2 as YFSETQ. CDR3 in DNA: TGCGCCAGCAGCTTAGGGGTAGTCACTGAAGCTTTCTTT. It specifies CASSLGVVTEAFF.

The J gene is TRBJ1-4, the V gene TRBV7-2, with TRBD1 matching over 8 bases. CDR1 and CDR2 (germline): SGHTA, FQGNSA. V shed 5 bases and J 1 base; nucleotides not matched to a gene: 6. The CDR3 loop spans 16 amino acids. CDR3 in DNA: TGTGCCAGCAGCAGACTCGGACAGGGAACTAATGAAAAACTGTTTTTT. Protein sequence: CASSRLGQGTNEKLFF.

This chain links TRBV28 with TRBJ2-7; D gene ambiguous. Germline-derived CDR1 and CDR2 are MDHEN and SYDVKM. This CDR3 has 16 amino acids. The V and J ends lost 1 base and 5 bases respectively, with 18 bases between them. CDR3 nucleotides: TGTGCCAGCAGTTTATTTGTTCTGAGTCCCCCTGACGAGCAGTACTTC. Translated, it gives CASSLFVLSPPDEQYF. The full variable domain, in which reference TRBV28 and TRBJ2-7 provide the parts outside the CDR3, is DVKVTQSSRYLVKRTGEKVFLECVQDMDHENMFWYRQDPGLGLRLIYFSYDVKMKEKGDIPEGYSVSREKKERFSLILESASTNQTSMYLCASSLFVLSPPDEQYFGPGTRLTVT.

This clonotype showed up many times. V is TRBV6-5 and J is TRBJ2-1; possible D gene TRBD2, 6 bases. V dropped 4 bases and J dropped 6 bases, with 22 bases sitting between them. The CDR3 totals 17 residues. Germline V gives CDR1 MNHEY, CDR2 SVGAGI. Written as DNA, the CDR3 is TGTGCCAGCAGTTCTGGATCATCCGGGACTTGGGGCAATGAGCAGTTCTTC. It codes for CASSSGSSGTWGNEQFF.

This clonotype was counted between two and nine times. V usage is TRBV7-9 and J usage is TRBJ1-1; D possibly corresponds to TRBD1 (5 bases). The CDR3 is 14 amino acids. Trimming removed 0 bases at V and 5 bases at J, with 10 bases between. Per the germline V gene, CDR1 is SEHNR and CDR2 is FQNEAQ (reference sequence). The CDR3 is CASSLARGETEAFF. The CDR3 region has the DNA TGTGCCAGCAGCTTAGCGAGGGGAGAGACTGAAGCTTTCTTT.